The clone carrying this T cell receptor beta chain turned up a few times. The data stem from a study of blood T cell repertoires in COVID-19. About the study: Samples taken during acute and convalescent COVID-19 were collected in the United States, Italy and Spain. Nucleic acid was either cDNA or gDNA, and it came from T cells, B-cell-depleted T cells, or PBMCs.

Clones were sequenced by immunoSEQ multiplex PCR, and TCRdb holds only the in-frame ones, with some missing. The sample holds about 150,000 clones, around 78% seen once. Trimming took 4 bases from V and 4 from J, leaving 17 bases between them. The CDR3 spans 15 residues. Germline assignment: CDR1 SGHTS and CDR2 YDEGEE. Sequenced: peripheral blood. The chain joins TRBV5-8 to TRBJ1-2, with D perhaps TRBD1 (6 bases). The receptor was derived from a man older than 75 with acute or convalescent COVID-19. The CDR3 sequence is CASSLGTRASYGYTF. Written as DNA, the CDR3 is TGTGCCAGCAGCCTGGGGACACGAGCTTCCTATGGCTACACCTTC. The variable domain in full, with the rest retrieved from reference TRBV5-8 and TRBJ1-2, is EAGVTQSPTHLIKTRGQQATLRCSPISGHTSVYWYQQALGLGLQFLLWYDEGEERNRGNFPPRFSGRQFPNYSSELNVNALELEDSALYLCASSLGTRASYGYTFGSGTRLTVV.